The 24 T cell receptor beta chains presented below share a single source sample, sequenced in a study of regulatory T cells in long-lasting Graves disease. Arm-PCR of CDR3 regions with iRepertoire HTBI primers generated TCR beta libraries. One entry per CDR3 protein, called by TCRdb with MiXCR from the multiplex PCR reads. This table has 700,000 or so distinct CDR3 sequences, around 32% appearing once. Indicated time point: persistent/refractory GD, antithyroid drugs over 5 years with positive TRAb. PBMCs provided the RNA from which the TCR library was made. The sample in question was peripheral blood mononuclear cells (PBMCs), obtained when the disease was refractory, from a patient treated with antithyroid drugs. Receptors were obtained from a female donor with Graves disease.

This clonotype was seen repeatedly, ten times or more. The chain carries TRBV12-3 or TRBV12-4 and TRBJ1-2, with D maybe TRBD1 (6 bases). The ends were cut back, 4 bases at V and 6 bases at J, with 9 bases in the middle. The CDR3 spans 12 residues. The CDR3 DNA is TGTGCCAGCAGTTCAGGGGTGGATGGCTACACCTTC. Its translation is CASSSGVDGYTF.

The V gene is TRBV19, the J gene TRBJ1-1; the D is unclear. The germline V gene has CDR1 LNHDA and CDR2 SQIVND (reference sequence). CDR3 length equals 16 residues. Deletions cut 0 bases from V and 5 bases from J, with 16 bases between. The CDR3 DNA is TGTGCCAGTAGTATAGATCCGGGCCAGCTCAGGACTGAAGCTTTCTTT. Its protein is CASSIDPGQLRTEAFF.

This clonotype was seen a few times. The rearrangement links TRBV6-2 or TRBV6-3 to TRBJ2-7; tentative D call: TRBD1 (5 bases). Trimming stripped 2 bases from V and 6 bases from J, with 11 bases between. CDR3 length: 13 residues. Germline V lookup: CDR1 MNHEY, CDR2 SVGEGT. CDR3 DNA sequence: TGTGCCAGCAGTTACCTGGGAAGGGGCGAGCAGTACTTC. Its translation: CASSYLGRGEQYF.

This rearrangement joins TRBV6-1 to TRBJ1-1; weak D call: TRBD1 (6 bases). Germline CDR1 MNHNS, CDR2 SASEGT. V lost 6 bases and J lost 5, with 19 bases in between. The CDR3 is 15 amino acids. CDR3 nucleotide sequence: TGTGCCAGCAGCCCTTTTTTCGGAGGGGGGACTGAAGCTTTCTTT. Protein sequence: CASSPFFGGGTEAFF.

This clonotype was seen repeatedly, ten times or more. The chain joins TRBV12-3 or TRBV12-4 to TRBJ2-2; D unresolved. Trimming stripped 3 bases from V and 6 bases from J, with 5 bases between. This CDR3 is 12 amino acids long. CDR3 region: CASSFGPGELFF. For the CDR3, the DNA is TGTGCCAGCAGTTTTGGTCCCGGGGAGCTGTTTTTT.

V is TRBV5-5 and J is TRBJ2-7; D is unresolved. Trimming stripped 1 base from V and 2 bases from J, with 10 bases between. CDR3 length: 14 amino acids. CDR1 is SGHKS and CDR2 is YYEKEE in the germline V gene (reference sequence). The DNA of the CDR3 is TGTGCCAGCAGCTTGTGGGCCGGACCCTACGAGCAGTACTTC. This sequence encodes CASSLWAGPYEQYF.

The chain employs TRBV20-1 and TRBJ2-7; D might be TRBD1 (6 bases). Germline CDR1 and CDR2: DFQATT and SNEGSKA (reference sequence). V was shortened by 3 bases and J by 4 bases, with 7 bases between the two germline ends. The CDR3 loop spans 11 amino acids. The CDR3 coding sequence is TGCAGTGCTAGGGGACAATACGAGCAGTACTTC. Translating it yields CSARGQYEQYF.

V and J are TRBV7-9 and TRBJ1-4; the D gene is possibly TRBD1 (5 bases). The V gene's germline CDR1 is SEHNR and CDR2 FQNEAQ (reference sequence). This CDR3 region has 15 residues. The ends were cut back, 1 base at V and 5 bases at J, with 11 bases in the middle. The CDR3 spells CASSLGAGNNEKLFF. In DNA, the CDR3 is TGTGCCAGCAGCTTAGGCGCAGGGAACAATGAAAAACTGTTTTTT.

There are many counts of this clonotype. The rearrangement links TRBV7-9 to TRBJ2-5; 7 bases align to TRBD2. The ends lost 4 bases at V and 0 bases at J; junction bases unmatched: 5. CDR3 length: 15 residues. Germline CDR1 SEHNR, CDR2 FQNEAQ (reference sequence). CDR3 in amino acids: CASSSGLSYQETQYF. The CDR3 coding sequence is TGTGCCAGCAGCTCGGGACTATCGTACCAAGAGACCCAGTACTTC.

This clonotype has only a few counts. The genes are TRBV28 and TRBJ1-1; the match to TRBD1 covers 10 bases. V gave up 6 bases and J gave up 12 bases; unmatched junction bases: 10. Germline CDR1 and CDR2: MDHEN and SYDVKM. The CDR3 has 13 amino acids. The CDR3 spells CASSTYGGQGTFF. CDR3 bases: TGTGCCAGCAGCACGTACGGGGGACAGGGGACTTTCTTT.

Only a few counts were recorded for this clonotype. The chain couples TRBV3-1 to TRBJ1-1, with TRBD1 as a possible D gene (6 bases). CDR1 and CDR2 from the germline V gene are LGHDT and YNNKEL (reference sequence). V was shortened by 2 bases and J by 4 bases, with 17 bases between the two germline ends. The length of the CDR3 is 16 residues. The DNA of the CDR3 is TGTGCCAGCAGCCAACAAACAGGGAGCCCGGCCACTGAAGCTTTCTTT. It codes for CASSQQTGSPATEAFF. The full variable domain, with the rest looked up from reference TRBV3-1 and TRBJ1-1, is DTAVSQTPKYLVTQMGNDKSIKCEQNLGHDTMYWYKQDSKKFLKIMFSYNNKELIINETVPNRFSPKSPDKAHLNLHINSLELGDSAVYFCASSQQTGSPATEAFFGQGTRLTVV.

V is TRBV20-1 and J is TRBJ2-7; the match to TRBD1 covers 10 bases. With 4 bases clipped from V and 7 bases from J, the junction kept 7 bases outside the gene matches. CDR3 size: 13 residues. Germline V gene sequence: CDR1 DFQATT, CDR2 SNEGSKA (reference sequence). CDR3: CSATRQGAEEQYF. As DNA, the CDR3 is TGCAGTGCTACTAGACAGGGGGCAGAGGAGCAGTACTTC.

This clonotype was found a few times. The genes are TRBV20-1 and TRBJ1-1; D uncertain. This CDR3 is 12 amino acids long. V gave up 7 bases and J gave up 4 bases, with 13 bases separating them. Germline V lookup: CDR1 DFQATT, CDR2 SNEGSKA (reference sequence). The CDR3 region is CSVNAEGTEAFF. In nucleotides, the CDR3 is TGCAGTGTTAACGCTGAGGGCACTGAAGCTTTCTTT.

V usage is TRBV6-1 and J usage is TRBJ2-7; 9 bases are shared with TRBD1. V trimming: 1 base; J trimming: 5 bases; junction bases outside the gene matches: 9. In germline, CDR1 is MNHNS, CDR2 SASEGT. This CDR3 region has 16 residues. The CDR3 DNA reads as TGTGCCAGCAGTGAAGACAGCGGGACAGGGCGCCACGAGCAGTACTTC. It is translated as CASSEDSGTGRHEQYF.

This clonotype turned up a few times. The chain combines TRBV27 with TRBJ1-5; D may be TRBD1 (5 bases). The V and J ends lost 2 bases and 7 bases respectively, with 12 bases between them. Germline V gene data show CDR1 as MNHEY and CDR2 as SMNVEV (reference sequence). The CDR3 has 14 amino acids. DNA for the CDR3: TGTGCCAGCAGTTTAAAGGCAGGGCGACAGCCCCAGCATTTT. This sequence encodes CASSLKAGRQPQHF.

This clonotype was observed a handful of times. This rearrangement joins TRBV5-1 to TRBJ2-7; D is perhaps TRBD1 (5 bases). V dropped 0 bases and J dropped 5 bases, with 9 bases sitting between them. In germline, CDR1 is SGHRS, CDR2 YFSETQ. The CDR3 runs to 13 residues. As DNA, the CDR3 is TGCGCCAGCAGCTTGGAGGGGATACACGAGCAGTACTTC. This gives the protein CASSLEGIHEQYF.

This clonotype was seen ten or more times. V and J are TRBV2 and TRBJ1-1; D is possibly TRBD1 (6 bases). Trimming took 8 bases from V and 4 from J, leaving 17 bases between them. CDR3 length: 14 amino acids. Germline CDR1 is SNHLY and CDR2 is FYNNEI. CDR3 sequence (DNA): TGTGCCAGCGGGGGACAATCGCGGATCACTGAAGCTTTCTTT. Its protein is CASGGQSRITEAFF.

This clonotype was seen a few times. This sequence joins TRBV14 and TRBJ2-7, with TRBD1 as a possible D gene (6 bases). The V gene lost 3 bases and the J gene lost 3 bases, with 12 bases spanning the gap. The CDR3 loop spans 14 amino acids. In germline, CDR1 is SGHDN, CDR2 FVKESK. The CDR3 region is CASSQGASRYEQYF. CDR3 sequence (DNA): TGTGCCAGCAGCCAGGGGGCTAGTCGCTACGAGCAGTACTTC.

The chain combines TRBV19 with TRBJ1-5; 10 nucleotides match TRBD1. Germline V gene data show CDR1 as LNHDA and CDR2 as SQIVND (reference sequence). The junction had 10 bases not matched to a gene; V was cut back by 6 bases and J by 2 bases. The CDR3 is made up of 17 amino acids. The CDR3 region is CASRETGGAMGNQPQHF. The CDR3 nucleotides are TGTGCCAGTAGAGAGACAGGGGGCGCAATGGGCAATCAGCCCCAGCATTTT.

This clonotype was found a few times. CDR3 amino acids: CASTVQGWAEAFF. The DNA for the CDR3 is TGTGCCAGCACCGTACAGGGGTGGGCTGAAGCTTTCTTT. The chain has TRBV6-1 and TRBJ1-1, with TRBD1 matching over 7 bases. V shed 7 bases and J 6 bases; nucleotides not matched to a gene: 8. The CDR3 covers 13 residues. The germline CDR1 and CDR2 sequences are MNHNS and SASEGT.

This clonotype was observed once. The V gene is TRBV5-1, the J gene TRBJ2-5; D is possibly TRBD1 (5 bases). Trimming stripped 5 bases from V and 5 bases from J, with 13 bases between. Germline V gives CDR1 SGHRS, CDR2 YFSETQ. The CDR3 length is 13 residues. The CDR3 protein is CASSRWTPETQYF. The CDR3 DNA sequence: TGCGCCAGCAGTCGCTGGACACCGGAGACCCAGTACTTC.

This clonotype was recorded a few times. The J gene is TRBJ2-7, the V gene TRBV20-1; 7 bases align to TRBD1. Germline V gene lookup returns CDR1 DFQATT and CDR2 SNEGSKA (reference sequence). The CDR3 has 15 amino acids. J was trimmed by 2 bases and V by 0 bases; bases with no gene match: 7. This CDR3 is CSARDLGDRPYEQYF. The CDR3, as DNA: TGCAGTGCTAGAGATCTGGGGGACAGACCCTACGAGCAGTACTTC.

The genes are TRBV5-1 and TRBJ2-2; D gene uncertain. CDR3 length equals 15 residues. V lost 2 bases and J lost 3, with 11 bases in between. Germline-derived CDR1 and CDR2 are SGHRS and YFSETQ. CDR3 in DNA: TGCGCCAGCAGCTTTAGGGTACCGGACACCGGGGAGCTGTTTTTT. Protein sequence: CASSFRVPDTGELFF.

The gene calls are TRBV3-1 and TRBJ2-2, with D uncertain. The length of the CDR3 is 15 residues. Trimming removed 1 base from V and 5 bases from J, with 11 bases in between. Germline V lookup: CDR1 LGHDT, CDR2 YNNKEL (reference sequence). In nucleotides, the CDR3 is TGTGCCAGCAGCCAAGTCCTAGGAAGGACCGGGGAGCTGTTTTTT. It yields the protein CASSQVLGRTGELFF.